Listed below are T cell receptor beta chains from one sample, sequenced in a study of shared clonotypes between healthy human individuals. The assay was immunoSEQ multiplex PCR, and TCRdb's table has in-frame clones only and misses some. Of approximately 1,500,000 clones listed, roughly 97% were seen once; the top ten hold over 1%. Sequencing was carried out using naive CD4+ T cells sorted from blood. The receptors here all came from a man aged 25-45 years in good health. CDR3s include the opening cysteine and the closing phenylalanine or tryptophan. The D gene is left open where the match is weak. Expanded clones are given a class, and other clones once, few, many or no size at all.

clone_size	v_call	j_call	d_call	cdr3_aa	cdr3_nt
-	TRBV18	TRBJ1-1	-	CASSPLSGNTEAFF	TGTGCCAGCTCACCATTATCAGGGAACACTGAAGCTTTCTTT
-	TRBV7-8	TRBJ2-3	-	CASSLTQYTQYF	TGTGCCAGCAGCTTGACACAATATACGCAGTATTTT
-	TRBV5-1	TRBJ2-2	-	CASSLGTPRTGELFF	TGCGCCAGCAGCTTAGGGACACCCAGGACCGGGGAGCTGTTTTTT
-	TRBV7-8	TRBJ1-2	-	CASSSIVTGFGYTF	TGTGCCAGCAGCTCAATAGTGACAGGTTTTGGCTACACCTTC
-	TRBV15	TRBJ2-7	-	CATSRVQTLTYEQYF	TGTGCCACCAGCAGAGTCCAGACACTGACCTACGAGCAGTACTTC
-	TRBV25-1	TRBJ2-2	-	CASSYSVPGELFF	TGTGCCAGCAGTTATTCAGTCCCCGGGGAGCTGTTTTTT
-	TRBV13	TRBJ1-2	TRBD1	CASSETGVYGYTF	TGTGCCAGCAGCGAGACAGGGGTATATGGCTACACCTTC
-	TRBV4-3	TRBJ2-4	TRBD1	CASSQDDRGRENIQYF	TGCGCCAGCAGCCAAGATGACAGGGGGCGCGAAAACATTCAGTACTTC
-	TRBV30	TRBJ2-2	TRBD2	CAWSEGLAGTANTGELFF	TGTGCCTGGAGTGAGGGACTAGCGGGTACAGCGAACACCGGGGAGCTGTTTTTT
-	TRBV7-9	TRBJ2-5	-	CASSPGETQYF	TGTGCCAGCAGCCCGGGGGAGACCCAGTACTTC
-	TRBV28	TRBJ2-1	-	CASSLGQGQGEQFF	TGTGCCAGCAGTTTAGGTCAGGGCCAAGGTGAGCAGTTCTTC
-	TRBV6-5	TRBJ1-5	-	CASSWGPVNQPQHF	TGTGCCAGCAGTTGGGGGCCGGTGAATCAGCCCCAGCATTTT
once	TRBV6-5	TRBJ1-2	-	CAVRDPRKYGYTF	TGTGCCGTACGGGACCCGAGGAAATATGGCTACACCTTC
-	TRBV19	TRBJ2-1	-	CASSGQGTPYNEQFF	TGTGCCAGTAGTGGCCAGGGAACCCCCTACAATGAGCAGTTCTTC
-	TRBV7-2	TRBJ2-5	-	CASSLFLLASGETQYF	TGTGCCAGCAGCTTATTTCTTCTAGCGAGCGGGGAGACCCAGTACTTC
-	TRBV18	TRBJ1-5	-	CASSQSRDIQPQHF	TGTGCCAGCTCACAGTCCCGGGACATTCAGCCCCAGCATTTT
once	TRBV9	TRBJ2-3	-	CASSVSPGATDTQYF	TGTGCCAGCAGCGTAAGCCCTGGGGCGACAGATACGCAGTATTTT
-	TRBV7-8	TRBJ1-5	-	CASSLAISGQPQHF	TGTGCCAGCAGCTTAGCGATTAGCGGCCAGCCCCAGCATTTT
once	TRBV7-2	TRBJ2-1	TRBD1	CASSSGTGKKGGRREQFF	TGTGCCAGCAGCTCCGGGACAGGGAAGAAGGGGGGTCGAAGGGAGCAGTTCTTC
-	TRBV7-8	TRBJ1-1	-	CASIGAMNTEAFF	TGTGCCAGCATTGGGGCGATGAACACTGAAGCTTTCTTT
-	TRBV5-1	TRBJ1-2	TRBD1	CASSLIEGAGYGYTF	TGCGCCAGCAGCTTGATTGAGGGGGCAGGGTATGGCTACACCTTC
-	TRBV29-1	TRBJ2-5	-	CSVRLRVAIQETQYF	TGCAGCGTCCGACTTAGGGTTGCGATTCAAGAGACCCAGTACTTC
-	TRBV5-6	TRBJ2-4	-	CASSLGAGRDIQYF	TGTGCCAGCAGCTTGGGGGCAGGGCGGGACATTCAGTACTTC
-	TRBV6-6	TRBJ1-5	-	CASSYGRDSNQPQHF	TGTGCCAGCAGTTACGGGAGAGATAGCAATCAGCCCCAGCATTTT
-	TRBV6-5	TRBJ2-3	-	CASRRTGSGTDTQYF	TGTGCCAGCAGACGCACGGGGTCCGGCACAGATACGCAGTATTTT
-	TRBV19	TRBJ2-1	TRBD2	CASSTLAGAYNEQFF	TGTGCCAGTAGTACACTAGCGGGGGCCTACAATGAGCAGTTCTTC
-	TRBV5-1	TRBJ2-7	TRBD2	CASSLFPGTSVSRPFYEQYF	TGCGCCAGCAGCTTGTTTCCCGGGACTAGCGTATCCCGACCGTTCTACGAGCAGTACTTC
-	TRBV5-1	TRBJ2-3	-	CASSLQGETDTQYF	TGCGCCAGCAGCTTACAAGGGGAAACAGATACGCAGTATTTT
-	TRBV7-9	TRBJ1-5	-	CASSLADTWNQPQHF	TGTGCCAGCAGCTTAGCCGACACCTGGAATCAGCCCCAGCATTTT
-	TRBV25-1	TRBJ2-3	TRBD2	CASRRLASDTQYF	TGTGCCAGCAGAAGACTAGCCTCAGATACGCAGTATTTT
-	TRBV7-2	TRBJ2-3	TRBD2	CASSLQAGGPDTQYF	TGTGCCAGCAGCCTCCAAGCGGGAGGGCCAGATACGCAGTATTTT
-	TRBV5-4	TRBJ2-7	TRBD1	CASSITGTGDYEQYF	TGTGCCAGCAGCATTACCGGGACAGGGGACTACGAGCAGTACTTC
-	TRBV5-4	TRBJ1-1	-	CASRGWGVTEAFF	TGTGCCAGCAGGGGTTGGGGGGTCACTGAAGCTTTCTTT
-	TRBV28	TRBJ2-1	-	CASRGFTYNEQFF	TGTGCCAGCAGAGGGTTTACCTACAATGAGCAGTTCTTC
-	TRBV18	TRBJ1-1	-	CASSSRERDTEAFF	TGTGCCAGCTCATCTCGGGAGCGCGACACTGAAGCTTTCTTT
-	TRBV2	TRBJ2-2	TRBD1	CASSEASGGVYTGELFF	TGTGCCAGCAGTGAAGCTTCAGGGGGTGTATACACCGGGGAGCTGTTTTTT
-	TRBV10-2	TRBJ2-5	TRBD1	CASSRTGEGDQETQYF	TGCGCCAGCAGTAGGACAGGGGAGGGGGATCAAGAGACCCAGTACTTC
-	TRBV10-3	TRBJ2-3	-	CAISDVVGGGLNADTQYF	TGTGCCATCAGTGATGTTGTCGGGGGTGGTCTAAATGCAGATACGCAGTATTTT
-	TRBV5-4	TRBJ2-3	TRBD2	CASSYRLAGATDTQYF	TGTGCCAGCAGTTACCGACTAGCGGGTGCGACAGATACGCAGTATTTT
once	TRBV4-1	TRBJ2-1	TRBD2	CASSLRTSGNRGEQFF	TGCGCCAGCAGCCTGCGGACTAGCGGGAATCGAGGGGAGCAGTTCTTC
-	TRBV21-1	TRBJ2-5	-	CASSKEAEIQETQYF	TGTGCCAGCAGCAAAGAGGCAGAGATACAAGAGACCCAGTACTTC
-	TRBV9	TRBJ2-5	TRBD2	CASSVAAGRGQETQYF	TGTGCCAGCAGCGTAGCGGCGGGGAGGGGCCAAGAGACCCAGTACTTC
-	TRBV28	TRBJ2-1	TRBD2	CASSLSGLGIYNEQFF	TGTGCCAGCAGTCTCTCGGGACTAGGGATCTACAATGAGCAGTTCTTC
-	TRBV10-1	TRBJ1-1	TRBD1	CASQQGMNTEAFF	TGCGCCAGCCAACAGGGGATGAACACTGAAGCTTTCTTT
once	TRBV11-2	TRBJ2-5	TRBD2	CASSYLSSGTVGETQYF	TGTGCCAGCAGCTATCTATCTAGCGGGACAGTCGGAGAGACCCAGTACTTC
-	TRBV10-3	TRBJ1-5	TRBD1	CAIADGGGGQPQHF	TGTGCCATCGCGGATGGAGGGGGCGGTCAGCCCCAGCATTTT
-	TRBV11-2	TRBJ1-3	-	CASSLDLGSNVLGGNTIYF	TGTGCCAGCAGCTTAGACCTCGGTTCCAACGTCTTGGGTGGAAACACCATATATTTT
-	TRBV18	TRBJ2-5	-	CASSLFHGQETQYF	TGTGCCAGCTCCCTTTTCCATGGGCAAGAGACCCAGTACTTC
-	TRBV5-1	TRBJ1-1	-	CASSPGPGAANTEAFF	TGCGCCAGCAGTCCCGGTCCGGGGGCGGCGAACACTGAAGCTTTCTTT
-	TRBV29-1	TRBJ1-1	-	CSVERRLNTEAFF	TGCAGCGTTGAGAGACGGCTGAACACTGAAGCTTTCTTT
-	TRBV27	TRBJ1-1	-	CASSFAGNTEAFF	TGTGCCAGCAGTTTTGCTGGGAACACTGAAGCTTTCTTT
-	TRBV5-5	TRBJ2-5	TRBD1	CASRPGQNQETQYF	TGTGCCAGCAGGCCGGGACAGAACCAAGAGACCCAGTACTTC
-	TRBV19	TRBJ2-1	TRBD2	CASSMVGGRDNEQFF	TGTGCCAGTAGTATGGTTGGCGGGAGGGACAATGAGCAGTTCTTC
-	TRBV7-2	TRBJ2-5	TRBD2	CASSLAYSGIQETQYF	TGTGCCAGCAGCTTAGCATATAGCGGGATCCAAGAGACCCAGTACTTC
-	TRBV7-9	TRBJ2-5	-	CASSRQPFKYQETQYF	TGTGCCAGCAGCCGACAACCGTTCAAGTACCAAGAGACCCAGTACTTC
-	TRBV7-2	TRBJ2-1	-	CASSLSPPRQFF	TGTGCCAGCAGCTTATCTCCGCCCCGGCAGTTCTTC
-	TRBV10-1	TRBJ2-3	TRBD2	CASSDPGLAGSTDTQYF	TGCGCCAGCAGTGATCCAGGACTAGCGGGAAGCACAGATACGCAGTATTTT